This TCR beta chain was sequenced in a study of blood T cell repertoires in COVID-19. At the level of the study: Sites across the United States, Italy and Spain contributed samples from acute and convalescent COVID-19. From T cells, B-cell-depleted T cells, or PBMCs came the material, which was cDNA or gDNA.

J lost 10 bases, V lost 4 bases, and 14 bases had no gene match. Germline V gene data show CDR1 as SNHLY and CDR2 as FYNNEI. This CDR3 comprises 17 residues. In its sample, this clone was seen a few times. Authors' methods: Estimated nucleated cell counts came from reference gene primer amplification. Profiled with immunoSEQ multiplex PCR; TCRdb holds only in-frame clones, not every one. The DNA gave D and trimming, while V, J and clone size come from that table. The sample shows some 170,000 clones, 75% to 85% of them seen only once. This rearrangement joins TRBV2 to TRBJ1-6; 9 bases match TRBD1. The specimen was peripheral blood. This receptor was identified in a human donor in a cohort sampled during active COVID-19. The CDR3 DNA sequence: TGTGCCAGCAGTGGGGACAGGGCGAGGGGGCCAACGTCACCCCTCCACTTT. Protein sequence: CASSGDRARGPTSPLHF.